The entry below describes one TCR beta chain. No antigen is known for it. V shed 2 bases and J shed 4 bases, with 8 bases lying between them. This CDR3 comprises 13 residues. Germline V gene data show CDR1 as MNHEY and CDR2 as SVGAGI. It was with a sample-barcoded 5' primer and a J-beta primer mix that a second PCR of about 6 to 12 cycles was run. One entry per CDR3 protein, called by TCRdb with MiXCR from the 5' RACE reads. The data hold around 1,900,000 distinct CDR3 sequences, with roughly 43% observed a single time. The sample is drawn from a study of blood T cells in healthy people across ages. Findings and caveats of the study: There was no known CMV status for donors, so expanded clonotype changes were possibly confounded. No conclusive comparison of naive versus antigen-experienced cells was possible with unsorted PBMCs.

Input material: blood. The source of this sequence is a human donor in good health. The chain couples TRBV6-5 to TRBJ1-1; D is unresolved. CDR3 nucleotide sequence: TGTGCCAGCAGTTACAGGTCGCGCACTGAAGCTTTCTTT. It codes for CASSYRSRTEAFF.